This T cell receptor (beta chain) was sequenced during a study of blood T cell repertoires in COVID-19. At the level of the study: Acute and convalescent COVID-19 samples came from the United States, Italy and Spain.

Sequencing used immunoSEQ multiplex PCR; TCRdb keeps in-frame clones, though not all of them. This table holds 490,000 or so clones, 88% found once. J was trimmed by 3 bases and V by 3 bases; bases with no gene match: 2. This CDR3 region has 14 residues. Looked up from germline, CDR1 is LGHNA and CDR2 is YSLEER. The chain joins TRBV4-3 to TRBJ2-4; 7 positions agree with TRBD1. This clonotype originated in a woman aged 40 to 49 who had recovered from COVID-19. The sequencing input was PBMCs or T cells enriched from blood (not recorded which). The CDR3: CASSQGQYKNIQYF. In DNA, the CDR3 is TGCGCCAGCAGCCAGGGACAGTACAAAAACATTCAGTACTTC.